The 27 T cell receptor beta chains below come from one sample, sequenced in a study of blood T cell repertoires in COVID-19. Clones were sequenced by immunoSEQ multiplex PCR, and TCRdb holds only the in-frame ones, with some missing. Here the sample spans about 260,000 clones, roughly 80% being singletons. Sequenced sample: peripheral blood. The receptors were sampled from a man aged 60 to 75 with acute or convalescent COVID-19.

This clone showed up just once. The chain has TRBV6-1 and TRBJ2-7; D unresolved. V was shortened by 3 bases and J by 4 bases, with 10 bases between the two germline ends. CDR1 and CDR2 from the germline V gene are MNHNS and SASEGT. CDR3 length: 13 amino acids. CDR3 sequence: CASSEFFNYEQYF. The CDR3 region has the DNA TGTGCCAGCAGTGAGTTTTTCAATTACGAGCAGTACTTC.

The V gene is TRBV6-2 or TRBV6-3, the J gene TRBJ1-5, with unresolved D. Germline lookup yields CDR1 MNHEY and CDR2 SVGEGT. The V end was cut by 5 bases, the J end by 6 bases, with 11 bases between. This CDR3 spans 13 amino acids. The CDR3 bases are TGTGCCAGCAGTCTAGGAGTCGGTCAGCCCCAGCATTTT. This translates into CASSLGVGQPQHF.

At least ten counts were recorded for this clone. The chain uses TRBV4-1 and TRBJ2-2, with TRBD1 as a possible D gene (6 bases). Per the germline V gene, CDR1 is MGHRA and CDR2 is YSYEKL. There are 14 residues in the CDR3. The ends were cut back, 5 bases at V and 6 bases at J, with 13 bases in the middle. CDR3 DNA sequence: TGCGCCAGCAGCGGCCGGGACATCCCCGGGGAGCTGTTTTTT. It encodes CASSGRDIPGELFF.

CDR3 DNA: TGTGCCAGCTCAATCGACAGGACGAATACGCAGTATTTT. It codes for CASSIDRTNTQYF. The chain has TRBV18 and TRBJ2-3; perhaps TRBD1 as D (6 bases). The germline gives CDR1 KGHSH, CDR2 LQKENI. Trimming shortened V by 5 bases and J by 7 bases, and 13 bases separated the two germline ends. The CDR3 is 13 amino acids.

The CDR3 DNA reads as TGTGCCAGCAGCCGATGGTCCGGGGTCCAAGAGACCCAGTACTTC. This sequence encodes CASSRWSGVQETQYF. V and J are TRBV7-9 and TRBJ2-5, with D maybe TRBD2 (5 bases). The CDR3 runs to 15 residues. Trimming shortened V by 5 bases and J by 1 base, and 14 bases separated the two germline ends. Germline values: CDR1 SEHNR, CDR2 FQNEAQ (reference sequence).

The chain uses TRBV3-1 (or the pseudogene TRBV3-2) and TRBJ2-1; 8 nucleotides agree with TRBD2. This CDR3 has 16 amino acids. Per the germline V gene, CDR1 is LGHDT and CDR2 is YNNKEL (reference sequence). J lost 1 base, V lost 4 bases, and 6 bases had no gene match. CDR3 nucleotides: TGTGCCAGCAGCCCGCTGCGGGGGGCATCCTACAATGAGCAGTTCTTC. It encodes CASSPLRGASYNEQFF.

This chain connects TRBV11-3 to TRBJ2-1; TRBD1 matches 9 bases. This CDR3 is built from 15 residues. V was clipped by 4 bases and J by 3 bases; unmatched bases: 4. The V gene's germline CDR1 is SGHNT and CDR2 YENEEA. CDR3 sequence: CASSSRQGGYNEQFF. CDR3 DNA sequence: TGTGCCAGCAGCTCCCGACAGGGGGGCTACAATGAGCAGTTCTTC.

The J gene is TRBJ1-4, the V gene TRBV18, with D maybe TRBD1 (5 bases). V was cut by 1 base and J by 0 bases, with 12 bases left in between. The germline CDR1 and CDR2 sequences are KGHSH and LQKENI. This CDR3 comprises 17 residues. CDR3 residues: CASSPLEGIATNEKLFF. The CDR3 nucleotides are TGTGCCAGCTCACCACTGGAGGGGATTGCAACTAATGAAAAACTGTTTTTT.

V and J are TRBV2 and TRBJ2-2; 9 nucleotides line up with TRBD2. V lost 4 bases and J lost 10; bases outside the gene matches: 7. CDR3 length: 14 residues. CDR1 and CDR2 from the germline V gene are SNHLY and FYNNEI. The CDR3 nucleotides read TGTGCCAGCAGTGTTGCGGGGGGGCTCAAGGAGCTGTTTTTT. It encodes CASSVAGGLKELFF. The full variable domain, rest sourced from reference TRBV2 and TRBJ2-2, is EPEVTQTPSHQVTQMGQEVILRCVPISNHLYFYWYRQILGQKVEFLVSFYNNEISEKSEIFDDQFSVERPDGSNFTLKIRSTKLEDSAMYFCASSVAGGLKELFFGEGSRLTVL.

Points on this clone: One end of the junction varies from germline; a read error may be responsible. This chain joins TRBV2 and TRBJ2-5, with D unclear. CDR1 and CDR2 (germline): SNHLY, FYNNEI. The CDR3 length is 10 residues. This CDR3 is CASSEETQYF. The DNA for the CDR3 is TGTGCCAGCAGCGAAGAGACCCAGTACTTC.

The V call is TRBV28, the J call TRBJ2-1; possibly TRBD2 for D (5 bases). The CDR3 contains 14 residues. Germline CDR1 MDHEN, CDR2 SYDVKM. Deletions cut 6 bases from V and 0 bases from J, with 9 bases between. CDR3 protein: CASRLGSSYNEQFF. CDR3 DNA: TGTGCCAGCAGGCTAGGGAGCTCCTACAATGAGCAGTTCTTC.

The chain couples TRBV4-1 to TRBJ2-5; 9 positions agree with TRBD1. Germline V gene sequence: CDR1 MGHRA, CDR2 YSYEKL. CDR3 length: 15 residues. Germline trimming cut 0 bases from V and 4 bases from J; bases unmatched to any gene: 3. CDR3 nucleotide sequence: TGCGCCAGCAGCCAAGATCCGACAGGGGGAGAGACCCAGTACTTC. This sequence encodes CASSQDPTGGETQYF.

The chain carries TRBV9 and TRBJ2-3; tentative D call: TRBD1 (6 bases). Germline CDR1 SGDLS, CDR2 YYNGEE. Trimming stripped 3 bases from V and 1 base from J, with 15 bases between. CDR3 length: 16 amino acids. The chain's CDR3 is CASSAQLTGGTDTQYF. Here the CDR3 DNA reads TGTGCCAGCAGCGCCCAATTGACAGGAGGCACAGATACGCAGTATTTT. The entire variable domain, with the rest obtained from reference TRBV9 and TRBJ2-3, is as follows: DSGVTQTPKHLITATGQRVTLRCSPRSGDLSVYWYQQSLDQGLQFLIQYYNGEERAKGNILERFSAQQFPDLHSELNLSSLELGDSALYFCASSAQLTGGTDTQYFGPGTRLTVL.

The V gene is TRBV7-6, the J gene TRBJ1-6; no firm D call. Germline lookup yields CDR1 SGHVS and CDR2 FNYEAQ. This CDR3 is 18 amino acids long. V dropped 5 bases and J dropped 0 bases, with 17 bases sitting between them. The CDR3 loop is CASSPAQAFSSYNSPLHF. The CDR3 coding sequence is TGTGCCAGCAGCCCAGCCCAGGCCTTCAGCTCCTATAATTCACCCCTCCACTTT.

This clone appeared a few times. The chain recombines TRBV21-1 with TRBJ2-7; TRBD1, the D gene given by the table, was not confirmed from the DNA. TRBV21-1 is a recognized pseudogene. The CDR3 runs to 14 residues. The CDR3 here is CASSNRTDSYEQYF. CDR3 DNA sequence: TGTGCCAGCAGCAACCGGACAGATTCCTACGAGCAGTACTTC.

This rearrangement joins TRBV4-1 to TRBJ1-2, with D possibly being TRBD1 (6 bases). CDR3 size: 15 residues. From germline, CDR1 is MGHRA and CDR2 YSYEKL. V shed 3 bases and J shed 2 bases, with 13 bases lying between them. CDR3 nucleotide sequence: TGCGCCAGCAGCCACTCCCCAGGACAGAACTATGGCTACACCTTC. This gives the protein CASSHSPGQNYGYTF.

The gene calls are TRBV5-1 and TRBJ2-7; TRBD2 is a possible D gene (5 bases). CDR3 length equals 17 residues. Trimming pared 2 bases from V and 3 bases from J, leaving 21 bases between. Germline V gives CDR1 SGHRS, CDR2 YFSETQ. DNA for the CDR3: TGCGCCAGCAGCTTAAACACCATACCGCCGGGATTCTACGAGCAGTACTTC. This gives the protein CASSLNTIPPGFYEQYF. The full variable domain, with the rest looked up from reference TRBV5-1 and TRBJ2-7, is KAGVTQTPRYLIKTRGQQVTLSCSPISGHRSVSWYQQTPGQGLQFLFEYFSETQRNKGNFPGRFSGRQFSNSRSEMNVSTLELGDSALYLCASSLNTIPPGFYEQYFGPGTRLTVT.

The CDR3 protein is CASSFSGQVYNSPLHF. The DNA for the CDR3 is TGCGCCAGCAGCTTCTCTGGACAGGTCTATAATTCACCCCTCCACTTT. The V call is TRBV5-1, the J call TRBJ1-6; 7 bases match TRBD1. Trimming took 2 bases from V and 3 from J; bases not matched to a gene: 5. There are 16 residues in the CDR3. Germline V gene lookup returns CDR1 SGHRS and CDR2 YFSETQ.

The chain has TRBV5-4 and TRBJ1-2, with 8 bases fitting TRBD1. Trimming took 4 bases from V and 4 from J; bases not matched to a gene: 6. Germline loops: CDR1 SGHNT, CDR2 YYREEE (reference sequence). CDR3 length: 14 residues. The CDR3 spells CASSLDRAFYGYTF. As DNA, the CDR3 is TGTGCCAGCAGCCTGGACAGGGCCTTCTATGGCTACACCTTC.

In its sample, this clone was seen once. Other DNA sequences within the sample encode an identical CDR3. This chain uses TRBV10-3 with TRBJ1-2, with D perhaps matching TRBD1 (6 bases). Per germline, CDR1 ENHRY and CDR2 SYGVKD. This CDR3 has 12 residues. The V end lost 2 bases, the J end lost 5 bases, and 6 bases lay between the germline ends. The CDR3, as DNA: TGTGCCATCAGTGAGACAGGGTATGGCTACACCTTC. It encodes CAISETGYGYTF.

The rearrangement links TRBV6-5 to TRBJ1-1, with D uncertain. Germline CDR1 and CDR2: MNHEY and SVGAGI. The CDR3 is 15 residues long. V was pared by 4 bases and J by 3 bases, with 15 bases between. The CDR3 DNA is TGTGCCAGCAGTTTTACCTCGGGGTCAGACACTGAAGCTTTCTTT. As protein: CASSFTSGSDTEAFF.

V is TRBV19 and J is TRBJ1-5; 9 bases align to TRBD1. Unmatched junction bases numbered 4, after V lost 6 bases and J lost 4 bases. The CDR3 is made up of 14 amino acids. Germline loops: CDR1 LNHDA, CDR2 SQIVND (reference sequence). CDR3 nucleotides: TGTGCCAGTAGACAGGGGGCGGAAAATCAGCCCCAGCATTTT. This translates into CASRQGAENQPQHF.

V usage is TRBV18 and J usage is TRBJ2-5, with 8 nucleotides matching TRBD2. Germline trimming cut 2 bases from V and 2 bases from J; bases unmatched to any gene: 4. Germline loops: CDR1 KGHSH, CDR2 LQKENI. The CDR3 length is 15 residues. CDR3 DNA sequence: TGTGCCAGCTCACCAATAACTAGCGGACAAGAGACCCAGTACTTC. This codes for CASSPITSGQETQYF.

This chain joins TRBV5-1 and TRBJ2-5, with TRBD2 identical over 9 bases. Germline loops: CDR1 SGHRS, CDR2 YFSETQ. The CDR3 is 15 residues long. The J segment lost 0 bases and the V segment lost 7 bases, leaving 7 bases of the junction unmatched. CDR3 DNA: TGCGCCAGCTCGGCGGGAGGGCGGGACCAAGAGACCCAGTACTTC. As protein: CASSAGGRDQETQYF.

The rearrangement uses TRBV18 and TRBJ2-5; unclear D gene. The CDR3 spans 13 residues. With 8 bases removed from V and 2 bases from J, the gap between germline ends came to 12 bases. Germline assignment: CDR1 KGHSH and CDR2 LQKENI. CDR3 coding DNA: TGTGCCAGCATGATTACAGTACAAGAGACCCAGTACTTC. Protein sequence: CASMITVQETQYF.

CDR3 in amino acids: CASSIDLPSPTQLNEQFF. The CDR3 DNA follows: TGTGCCAGTAGTATAGATCTGCCTAGTCCAACACAATTAAATGAGCAGTTCTTC. The chain couples TRBV19 to TRBJ2-1; no firm D call. V was clipped by 0 bases and J by 7 bases, with 22 bases between them. CDR1 and CDR2 (germline): LNHDA, SQIVND (reference sequence). This CDR3 is 18 amino acids long.

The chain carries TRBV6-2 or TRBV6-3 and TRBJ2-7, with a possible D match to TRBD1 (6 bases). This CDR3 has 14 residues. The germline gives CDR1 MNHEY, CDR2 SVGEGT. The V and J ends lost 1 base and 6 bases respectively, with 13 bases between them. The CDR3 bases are TGTGCCAGCAGTTACTACGGGACATCGTCCGAGCAGTACTTC. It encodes CASSYYGTSSEQYF.